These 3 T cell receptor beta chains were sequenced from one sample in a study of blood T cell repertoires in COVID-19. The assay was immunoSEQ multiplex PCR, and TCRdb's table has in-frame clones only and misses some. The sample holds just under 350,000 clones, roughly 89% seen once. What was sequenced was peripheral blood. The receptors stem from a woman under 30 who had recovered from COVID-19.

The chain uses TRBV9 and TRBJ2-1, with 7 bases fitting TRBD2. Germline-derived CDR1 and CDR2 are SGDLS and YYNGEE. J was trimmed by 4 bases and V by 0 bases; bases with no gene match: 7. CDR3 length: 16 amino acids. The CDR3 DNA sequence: TGTGCCAGCAGCGTAGATCCTAGCGGAGTATACAATGAGCAGTTCTTC. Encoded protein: CASSVDPSGVYNEQFF.

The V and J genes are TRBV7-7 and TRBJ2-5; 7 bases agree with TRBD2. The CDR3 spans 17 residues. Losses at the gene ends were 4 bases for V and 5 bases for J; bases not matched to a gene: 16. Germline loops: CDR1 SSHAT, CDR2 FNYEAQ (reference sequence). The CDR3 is CASSSERGGRARETQYF. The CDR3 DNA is TGTGCCAGCAGCTCGGAGCGGGGAGGGAGGGCCCGGGAGACCCAGTACTTC.

CDR3 coding DNA: TGTGCCATCAGGATGGAAAGTGGGAGAGGGGGCGGCACAGATACGCAGTATTTT. This translates into CAIRMESGRGGGTDTQYF. J is TRBJ2-3 and V is TRBV10-3, with 7 nucleotides matching TRBD1. The germline V gene has CDR1 ENHRY and CDR2 SYGVKD. The CDR3 is made up of 18 amino acids. Trimming took 6 bases from V and 1 from J; bases not matched to a gene: 16.